The rows below give T cell receptor delta chains drawn from one sample of a study of gamma-delta chains in newborns, infants, children. TCRdb re-processed the reads using CATT. The sample holds just under 5,000 delta-chain clones, less than 4% seen once. Sequenced input: blood. Every receptor here comes from a child who was a newborn, infant or young child, either healthy, febrile or measles-vaccinated (not recorded which). Both conserved end residues are part of each CDR3. A D gene is named only where the DNA matches it firmly.

v_gene	d_gene	j_gene	CDR3aa
TRDV2	TRDD3	TRDJ3	CACDTGWGTSSWDTRQMFF
TRDV1	-	TRDJ1	CALGALRGTYTDKLIF
TRDV2	-	TRDJ3	CACDTLGTSSWDTRQMFF
TRDV2	-	TRDJ3	CACDTCWGGSWDTRQMFF
TRDV2	TRDD3	TRDJ3	CACDTAGGDTWDTRQMFF
TRDV2	-	TRDJ3	CACDTAGSSSWDTRQMFF
TRDV2	TRDD3	TRDJ1	CACDVLGDTQYTDKLTF
TRDV2	-	TRDJ3	CACDTAGASSWDTRQMFF
TRDV2	TRDD3	TRDJ3	CSCDTGEWGISGDTRQMFF
TRDV2	TRDD3	TRDJ3	CACDTVLGDTRWDTRQMFF
TRDV2	TRDD3	TRDJ3	CACDTGGYSSWDTRQMFF
TRDV1	TRDD3	TRDJ1	CALGELPGGPQTDKLIF
TRDV1	-	TRDJ1	CALGVSFLHFVGPDYTDKLIF
TRDV3	TRDD3	TRDJ1	CAFTPYLGDTDKLIF
TRDV2	TRDD3	TRDJ3	CACDTVLGDTSWDTRQMFF
TRDV2	TRDD3	TRDJ3	CACDTLGDSSWDTRQMFF
TRDV2	-	TRDJ3	CACDTPSSWDTRQMFF
TRDV2	TRDD3	TRDJ3	CACDPLYWGVSSWDTRQMFF
TRDV2	-	TRDJ2	CACDTVGDLPLTAQLFF
TRDV2	TRDD3	TRDJ3	CACDLTGGSWDTRQMFF
TRDV2	TRDD3	TRDJ3	CACDYTGESSSWDTRQMFF
TRDV2	TRDD3	TRDJ2	CACDVLGGLTAQLFF
TRDV2	-	TRDJ3	CACDTVGVSSWDTRQMFF
TRDV2	TRDD3	TRDJ3	CACDTAAGDTPWDTRQMFF
TRDV2	TRDD3	TRDJ2	CACDKLGEALTAQLFF
TRDV1	TRDD3	TRDJ1	CALGELVSYGGLLGDTDKLIF
TRDV1	TRDD3	TRDJ1	CALGESPTGGYDKLIF
TRDV1	TRDD2	TRDJ1	CALGNGLPTVTGDFWADKLIF
TRDV1	TRDD3	TRDJ2	CALGRWGISRTAQLFF
TRDV2	TRDD3	TRDJ3	CACDPTAGISWDTRQMFF
TRDV2	-	TRDJ3	CACDTWADSWDTRQMFF
TRDV3	TRDD3	TRDJ1	CAFYSYVLGDTNLDKLIF
TRDV3	-	TRDJ1	CAIPYTDKLIF
TRDV2	TRDD3	TRDJ3	CACDTGGGFSWDTRQMFF
TRDV1	TRDD3	TRDJ1	CALGVLDRSYWGIHPEYTDKLIF
TRDV2	TRDD3	TRDJ1	CACDTETTGGYLTDKLIF
TRDV3	-	TRDJ1	CAFTFPTLRSRLRDTHPLDKLIF
TRDV2	TRDD3	TRDJ3	CACDTGGYWDTRQMFF
TRDV2	TRDD3	TRDJ3	CACDTGYASSWDTRQMFF
TRDV1	TRDD3	TRDJ1	CALGELKLSTGGYAYRATDKLIF
TRDV2	TRDD3	TRDJ1	CACDRGGYAKLIF
TRDV2	-	TRDJ3	CACDTLGISSWDTRQMFF
TRDV1	TRDD3	TRDJ1	CALGERTLCGGYGATDKLIF
TRDV2	TRDD3	TRDJ3	CACDTVWGIRPWDTRQMFF
TRDV2	TRDD3	TRDJ2	CACDKLGDTGLTAQLFF
TRDV2	TRDD3	TRDJ1	CACDTWGILGDKLIF
TRDV2	TRDD3	TRDJ3	CACDTVLGGTDTRQMFF
TRDV2	TRDD3	TRDJ3	CACDTVLGDSSSWDTRQMFF
TRDV1	TRDD3	TRDJ1	CALGEYWGTRHTDKLIF
TRDV1	TRDD3	TRDJ2	CALGESFLGDTFTAQLFF
TRDV2	TRDD3	TRDJ2	CACDTLGDTLTAQLFF
TRDV2	TRDD3	TRDJ3	CACDPLGEHLSWDTRQMFF
TRDV1	TRDD3	TRDJ1	CALGAFLPYWGIRPDKLIF
TRDV2	TRDD3	TRDJ3	CACDTLRAGGTPSSWDTRQMFF
TRDV2	-	TRDJ3	CACDTMGAWDTRQMFF
TRDV1	-	TRDJ2	CALGEHSYWGALTAQLFF
TRDV2	TRDD3	TRDJ3	CARDVLGDTSWDTRQMFF
TRDV2	TRDD3	TRDJ3	CACDTVLGDSSSWDTRQMFF
TRDV2	TRDD3	TRDJ2	CACDPLGDTPAQLFF